One sample yielded the 22 T cell receptor beta chains listed below, sequenced in a study of Ad26.COV2.S vaccination and SARS-CoV-2 variants. Sequenced by immunoSEQ multiplex PCR; TCRdb stores in-frame clones only, minus some. The repertoire holds hundreds of thousands of clones, about 88% seen once, with about 2.4% in the top ten. Treatment meaning: some 20 received Ad26.COV2.S at low or high dose, single or two shots; several received placebo; per-sample allocation not given. Day 63 after the first injection of vaccine or placebo was the sampling time. This sample comprised peripheral blood, obtained in a trial of Ad26.COV2.S vaccine versus placebo. The receptors derive from a person between 18 and 65 years old who received the Ad26.COV2.S COVID-19 vaccine or a placebo.

Only a few counts were recorded for this clone. This chain links TRBV7-9 with TRBJ1-2; D call uncertain. Per germline, CDR1 SEHNR and CDR2 FQNEAQ (reference sequence). V dropped 0 bases and J dropped 5 bases, with 10 bases sitting between them. The CDR3 runs 14 residues. The DNA of the CDR3 is TGTGCCAGCAGCTTAGCTCTGGTAGGGTATGGCTACACCTTC. It translates to CASSLALVGYGYTF.

The J gene is TRBJ1-5, the V gene TRBV2; D uncertain. Germline CDR1 is SNHLY and CDR2 is FYNNEI. V was trimmed by 9 bases and J by 2 bases, leaving 14 bases between them. This CDR3 contains 14 residues. CDR3 amino acids: CASSFQTGNQPQHF. The CDR3 DNA sequence: TGTGCCAGTTCATTCCAGACGGGCAATCAGCCCCAGCATTTT.

The genes are TRBV5-1 and TRBJ1-3; D gene uncertain. CDR3 length equals 14 residues. Germline CDR1 is SGHRS and CDR2 is YFSETQ. Trimming took 0 bases from V and 4 from J, leaving 8 bases between them. CDR3 in amino acids: CASSLDGWGNTIYF. The DNA for the CDR3 is TGCGCCAGCAGCTTGGATGGGTGGGGAAACACCATATATTTT.

The CDR3 spells CASSNAGRFYGYTF. CDR3 bases: TGTGCCAGCAGCAACGCGGGGAGATTCTATGGCTACACCTTC. V is TRBV6-2 or TRBV6-3 and J is TRBJ1-2, with D unclear. V was shortened by 6 bases and J by 4 bases, with 15 bases between the two germline ends. Germline assignment: CDR1 MNHEY and CDR2 SVGEGT. The length of the CDR3 is 14 residues.

The J gene is TRBJ2-1, the V gene TRBV7-9; TRBD1 matches at 8 bases. The CDR3 runs 17 residues. The junction had 14 bases not matched to a gene; V was cut back by 6 bases and J by 4 bases. The germline V gene has CDR1 SEHNR and CDR2 FQNEAQ (reference sequence). The CDR3 loop is CASSPKIRDRSYNEQFF. The CDR3 DNA sequence: TGTGCCAGCAGTCCCAAGATACGGGACAGGTCTTACAATGAGCAGTTCTTC.

The chain has TRBV18 and TRBJ1-2, with D possibly TRBD1 on 5 matching bases. This CDR3 is built from 13 residues. CDR1 KGHSH and CDR2 LQKENI come from the germline V gene. V dropped 4 bases and J dropped 4 bases, with 10 bases sitting between them. The CDR3 is CASSRGAAYGYTF. In DNA, the CDR3 is TGTGCCAGCTCACGCGGGGCAGCCTATGGCTACACCTTC.

The J gene is TRBJ1-2, the V gene TRBV7-9; TRBD1 aligns across 9 bases. Trimming cost V 1 base and J 5 bases; bases outside gene matches: 2. Germline-derived CDR1 and CDR2 are SEHNR and FQNEAQ (reference sequence). CDR3 length: 14 residues. CDR3 coding DNA: TGTGCCAGCAGCTTAGGCGGACAGGGGTATGGCTACACCTTC. Its protein product is CASSLGGQGYGYTF.

The chain uses TRBV4-1 and TRBJ1-1; 7 bases map to TRBD1. Trimming removed 5 bases from V and 3 bases from J; junction bases left unmatched: 21. This CDR3 is built from 19 residues. Germline-derived CDR1 and CDR2 are MGHRA and YSYEKL. This CDR3 is CASSKNPQGLGLLYTEAFF. The CDR3 coding sequence is TGCGCCAGCAGCAAAAACCCACAGGGGCTGGGGTTACTCTACACTGAAGCTTTCTTT.

This sequence joins TRBV28 and TRBJ1-1; weak D call: TRBD1 (6 bases). The CDR3 sequence is 14 residues long. The germline V gene encodes CDR1 MDHEN and CDR2 SYDVKM. The V end was cut by 5 bases, the J end by 1 base, with 11 bases between. The CDR3 reads CASSQTGWNTEAFF. CDR3 in DNA: TGTGCCAGCAGTCAGACAGGTTGGAACACTGAAGCTTTCTTT. Drawing the rest from reference TRBV28 and TRBJ1-1, the complete variable domain is DVKVTQSSRYLVKRTGEKVFLECVQDMDHENMFWYRQDPGLGLRLIYFSYDVKMKEKGDIPEGYSVSREKKERFSLILESASTNQTSMYLCASSQTGWNTEAFFGQGTRLTVV.

As DNA, the CDR3 is TGTGCCACCAGCAGGGATAGAGTGGGGTATGAGCAGTTCTTC. Protein sequence: CATSRDRVGYEQFF. This sequence joins TRBV15 and TRBJ2-1; no clear D. Germline V CDR1 and CDR2: LNHNV, YYDKDF (reference sequence). The germline V and J ends were trimmed by 3 bases and 8 bases, with 14 bases remaining between them. This CDR3 comprises 14 residues.

The chain employs TRBV6-5 and TRBJ1-6; D remains unclear. The length of the CDR3 is 13 residues. The germline V gene has CDR1 MNHEY and CDR2 SVGAGI. The V gene lost 6 bases and the J gene lost 10 bases, with 13 bases spanning the gap. CDR3 nucleotide sequence: TGTGCCAGCAGCCGATTAAGGGTGTCACCCCTCCACTTT. This gives the protein CASSRLRVSPLHF.

The chain couples TRBV30 to TRBJ2-3; D is undetermined. Germline values: CDR1 GTSNPN, CDR2 SVGIG (reference sequence). CDR3 length: 13 amino acids. Trimming cost V 2 bases and J 4 bases, with 10 bases left between them. The DNA for the CDR3 is TGTGCCTGGAGTAACAACAACGCAGATACGCAGTATTTT. Translation gives CAWSNNNADTQYF.

This rearrangement joins TRBV9 to TRBJ2-1; TRBD2 agrees at 7 bases. CDR1 and CDR2 from the germline V gene are SGDLS and YYNGEE. CDR3 size: 18 residues. V shed 0 bases, J shed 4 bases, and the junction held 13 bases outside the gene matches. The CDR3 coding sequence is TGTGCCAGCAGCGTAGACCCCCTTGGGGGGGGACGGTACAATGAGCAGTTCTTC. This gives the protein CASSVDPLGGGRYNEQFF.

The chain uses TRBV7-2 and TRBJ2-3; 12 bases align to TRBD2. There are 16 residues in the CDR3. Germline V gives CDR1 SGHTA, CDR2 FQGNSA. V shed 5 bases and J 7 bases; nucleotides not matched to a gene: 10. The CDR3 nucleotides are TGTGCCAGCAGCGCCGGGACTAGCGGGTTGGGTTATACGCAGTATTTT. Its translation is CASSAGTSGLGYTQYF.

The chain is built from TRBV11-3 and TRBJ2-2; D gene uncertain. The CDR3 has 14 residues. Per germline, CDR1 SGHNT and CDR2 YENEEA. With 2 bases removed from V and 1 base from J, the gap between germline ends came to 5 bases. This chain's CDR3 is CASSLSENTGELFF. The CDR3 DNA is TGTGCCAGCAGCTTATCCGAGAACACCGGGGAGCTGTTTTTT.

The genes are TRBV7-2 and TRBJ2-7, with a possible D match to TRBD1 (5 bases). Germline V gene sequence: CDR1 SGHTA, CDR2 FQGNSA. The CDR3 is made up of 13 amino acids. V was trimmed by 1 base and J by 7 bases, leaving 11 bases between them. CDR3 DNA sequence: TGTGCCAGCAGCTTAGGGGGCTGGCGTGAGCAGTACTTC. It translates to CASSLGGWREQYF.

The chain recombines TRBV2 with TRBJ2-5, with D possibly TRBD1 on 6 matching bases. Trimming stripped 4 bases from V and 5 bases from J, with 14 bases between. The CDR3 length is 14 residues. CDR1 and CDR2 from the germline V gene are SNHLY and FYNNEI. For the CDR3, the DNA is TGTGCCAGCAGTGCCGGACAGAACGGGGAGACCCAGTACTTC. It translates to CASSAGQNGETQYF.

The V and J genes are TRBV4-2 and TRBJ1-4; a weak D match, TRBD1 (5 bases). This CDR3 comprises 16 residues. The germline gives CDR1 LGHNA, CDR2 YNFKEQ. V lost 0 bases and J 4 bases, leaving 12 bases between the germline ends. This CDR3 reads CASSQDSGQVNEKLFF. CDR3 DNA sequence: TGTGCCAGCAGCCAAGATTCAGGGCAGGTTAATGAAAAACTGTTTTTT.

The genes are TRBV18 and TRBJ2-1; 11 positions match TRBD2. Germline values: CDR1 KGHSH, CDR2 LQKENI. V lost 3 bases and J lost 7; bases outside the gene matches: 5. This CDR3 is built from 15 residues. The CDR3 nucleotides are TGTGCCAGCTCACCCGGGACTAGCGGTACGAATGAGCAGTTCTTC. Its protein product is CASSPGTSGTNEQFF.

This chain links TRBV4-2 with TRBJ1-6, with a tentative D call TRBD1 (6 bases). Germline-derived CDR1 and CDR2 are LGHNA and YNFKEQ. The V and J ends lost 1 base and 10 bases respectively, with 14 bases between them. This CDR3 is built from 15 residues. CDR3 amino acids: CASSQATGSQSPLHF. The CDR3 region has the DNA TGTGCCAGCAGCCAAGCTACAGGGAGTCAGTCACCCCTCCACTTT.

CDR3 residues: CASSQWRESASTDTQYF. CDR3 nucleotides: TGTGCCAGCAGCCAATGGCGGGAGAGTGCTAGCACAGATACGCAGTATTTT. This chain joins TRBV3-1 (or the pseudogene TRBV3-2) and TRBJ2-3; 7 nucleotides line up with TRBD2. The V gene's germline CDR1 is LGHDT and CDR2 YNNKEL (reference sequence). Trimming at V came to 2 bases and at J to 0 bases, leaving 8 bases not matched to a gene. CDR3 length: 17 amino acids.

This chain uses TRBV12-3 or TRBV12-4 with TRBJ1-5; no clear D gene. This CDR3 comprises 11 residues. Trimming left V 8 bases short and J 4 bases short, with 6 bases between. This chain's CDR3 is CASGGNQPQHF. The CDR3 coding sequence is TGTGCCAGCGGCGGGAATCAGCCCCAGCATTTT.